The rows below give T cell receptor beta chains drawn from one sample of a study of tumor-infiltrating lymphocytes in localized non-small cell lung cancer. Sequencing used immunoSEQ multiplex PCR; TCRdb keeps in-frame clones, though not all of them. The data contain around 8,900 clones, about 78% of them singletons. Sequenced sample: lung tumor tissue. All receptors derive from a human donor with non-small cell lung cancer. Each CDR3 is given with its conserved first and last residue. Rows give clone size only sometimes, using once, few, many, or a class for an expanded clone.

clone_size: .
v_call: TRBV6-5
cdr3_aa: CASRLQARDRKKAFF

clone_size: medium-sized
v_call: TRBV4-2
cdr3_aa: CASEPRGSGAHTEAFF

clone_size: .
v_call: TRBV5-1
cdr3_aa: CASSSSSQTGEQYF

clone_size: medium-sized
v_call: TRBV11-2
cdr3_aa: CASSLGQGNEKLFF

clone_size: .
v_call: TRBV5-6
cdr3_aa: CASSTGWSWEKLFF

clone_size: .
v_call: TRBV27
cdr3_aa: CASSRGQGAKPAYEQYF

clone_size: .
v_call: TRBV6-1
cdr3_aa: CASSEAPRPQETQYF

clone_size: .
v_call: TRBV5-4
cdr3_aa: CASSPWGGASSGNTIYF

clone_size: .
v_call: TRBV11-2
cdr3_aa: CASSLVSGGVAYEQYF

clone_size: .
v_call: TRBV19
cdr3_aa: CASSTGTSGSIEQYF

clone_size: .
v_call: TRBV6-5
cdr3_aa: CASNRLRGTEAFF

clone_size: .
v_call: TRBV5-4
cdr3_aa: CASSEGQNNEQFF

clone_size: few
v_call: TRBV10-2
cdr3_aa: CASRNDRATLSEQYF

clone_size: .
v_call: TRBV29-1
cdr3_aa: CSGTGTTLETQYF

clone_size: .
v_call: TRBV5-1
cdr3_aa: CASSRAAVAGTETQYF